One sample yielded the 19 T cell receptor beta chains listed below, sequenced in a study of blood T cell repertoires in COVID-19. Method: immunoSEQ multiplex PCR; TCRdb's copy keeps in-frame clones and lacks some. The sample has 200,000 to 300,000 clones, around 88% seen once. The sequencing sample was made of PBMCs or T cells enriched from blood (not recorded which). The receptors were gathered from a woman in her thirties or forties with acute COVID-19.

The genes are TRBV12-3 or TRBV12-4 and TRBJ1-2; maybe TRBD1 (6 bases). CDR3 length: 12 amino acids. V lost 5 bases, J lost 7 bases, and 11 bases lay in between. As DNA, the CDR3 is TGTGCCAGCAGTACAGGGTGGTCTGGCTACACCTTC. Its translation: CASSTGWSGYTF.

The chain carries TRBV27 and TRBJ2-1; D is possibly TRBD2 (5 bases). The V gene's germline CDR1 is MNHEY and CDR2 SMNVEV (reference sequence). The length of the CDR3 is 15 residues. V gave up 6 bases and J gave up 4 bases, with 16 bases separating them. CDR3 in DNA: TGTGCCAGCAGCTTAAATCAACCGGGGTACAATGAGCAGTTCTTC. Translated: CASSLNQPGYNEQFF.

The chain carries TRBV7-3 and TRBJ2-1; no clear D gene. The CDR3 extends over 13 amino acids. The ends were cut back, 0 bases at V and 5 bases at J, with 5 bases in the middle. The germline V gene has CDR1 SGHTA and CDR2 FQGTGA. The CDR3: CASSLTADNEQFF. The CDR3 region has the DNA TGTGCCAGCAGCTTAACGGCGGACAATGAGCAGTTCTTC.

The gene calls are TRBV9 and TRBJ1-1; D not certain. The CDR3 sequence is 13 residues long. The V gene lost 9 bases and the J gene lost 0 bases, with 12 bases spanning the gap. The germline gives CDR1 SGDLS, CDR2 YYNGEE. The CDR3 spells CATEAQVNTEAFF. CDR3 DNA sequence: TGTGCCACGGAGGCTCAGGTGAACACTGAAGCTTTCTTT.

The chain employs TRBV27 and TRBJ2-7, with 11 nucleotides matching TRBD2. Trimming cost V 6 bases and J 2 bases; bases outside gene matches: 3. Germline V gives CDR1 MNHEY, CDR2 SMNVEV (reference sequence). The length of the CDR3 is 14 residues. As DNA, the CDR3 is TGTGCCAGCAGAGCTAGCGGGGGGCCCTACGAGCAGTACTTC. This gives the protein CASRASGGPYEQYF.

V is TRBV7-2 and J is TRBJ2-5, with 8 bases fitting TRBD1. Per germline, CDR1 SGHTA and CDR2 FQGNSA. J was trimmed by 0 bases and V by 5 bases; bases with no gene match: 8. This CDR3 has 16 residues. The CDR3 bases are TGTGCCAGCAGCCGTACAGGGGGGTCGTACCAAGAGACCCAGTACTTC. Translating it yields CASSRTGGSYQETQYF.

The chain uses TRBV11-2 and TRBJ2-1; 10 nucleotides match TRBD2. J gave up 3 bases and V 5 bases, and 4 bases lay outside the gene matches. This CDR3 spans 15 amino acids. The germline V gene encodes CDR1 SGHAT and CDR2 FQNNGV. DNA for the CDR3: TGTGCCAGCAGCATAGGACTAGCGGACTACAATGAGCAGTTCTTC. This translates into CASSIGLADYNEQFF.

The rearrangement joins TRBV5-1 to TRBJ2-5, with TRBD2 identical over 8 bases. This CDR3 is 12 amino acids long. The germline gives CDR1 SGHRS, CDR2 YFSETQ. J was trimmed by 5 bases and V by 4 bases; bases with no gene match: 1. Here the CDR3 reads CASSRLAETQYF. The CDR3 DNA sequence: TGCGCCAGCAGCCGACTAGCGGAGACCCAGTACTTC.

This CDR3 is CASSHRSSSTSSYNEQFF. In DNA, the CDR3 is TGTGCCAGCAGCCATCGGTCTAGCTCAACGAGCTCCTACAATGAGCAGTTCTTC. The V and J genes are TRBV3-1 (or the pseudogene TRBV3-2) and TRBJ2-1, with D possibly matching TRBD2 (5 bases). V lost 3 bases and J 0 bases, leaving 18 bases between the germline ends. CDR3 size: 18 residues. Germline V gives CDR1 LGHDT, CDR2 YNNKEL (reference sequence).

The chain uses TRBV9 and TRBJ1-2; 7 positions agree with TRBD1. The junction had 6 bases not matched to a gene; V was cut back by 8 bases and J by 5 bases. The CDR3 loop spans 12 amino acids. Germline assignment: CDR1 SGDLS and CDR2 YYNGEE. Here the CDR3 reads CASSGQLYGYTF. CDR3 sequence (DNA): TGTGCCAGTTCGGGACAGCTTTATGGCTACACCTTC.

V usage is TRBV7-9 and J usage is TRBJ2-7; weak D call: TRBD1 (5 bases). The CDR3 consists of 14 residues. Germline values: CDR1 SEHNR, CDR2 FQNEAQ (reference sequence). V gave up 1 base and J gave up 3 bases, with 10 bases separating them. Written as DNA, the CDR3 is TGTGCCAGCAGCTTAGGGGGCAGAAGCTACGAGCAGTACTTC. Residues: CASSLGGRSYEQYF.

The rearrangement joins TRBV3-1 (or the pseudogene TRBV3-2) to TRBJ2-7, with 7 bases lining up with TRBD2. The CDR3 is 17 amino acids. From germline, CDR1 is LGHDT and CDR2 YNNKEL (reference sequence). V lost 1 base to trimming and J lost 0 bases; unmatched junction nucleotides: 9. CDR3 nucleotide sequence: TGTGCCAGCAGCCAAGCGATACAAGCGGGGAACTCCTACGAGCAGTACTTC. It encodes CASSQAIQAGNSYEQYF.

This chain connects TRBV7-2 to TRBJ2-1; 10 bases line up with TRBD1. The CDR3 spans 14 residues. From germline, CDR1 is SGHTA and CDR2 FQGNSA. The V segment lost 5 bases and the J segment 7 bases; nucleotides outside the gene matches: 5. CDR3 in amino acids: CASSPDRGPNEQFF. In nucleotides, the CDR3 is TGTGCCAGCAGCCCCGACAGGGGGCCAAATGAGCAGTTCTTC.

V and J are TRBV28 and TRBJ1-2; TRBD1 might be the D (6 bases). Trimming pared 5 bases from V and 3 bases from J, leaving 16 bases between. Germline CDR1 reads MDHEN; CDR2 reads SYDVKM. This CDR3 has 15 residues. Here the CDR3 reads CASSHPEGGYYGYTF. Written as DNA, the CDR3 is TGTGCCAGCAGTCATCCCGAAGGGGGTTACTATGGCTACACCTTC.

The J gene is TRBJ1-2, the V gene TRBV27, with TRBD1 matching over 9 bases. CDR3 size: 12 residues. Germline CDR1 and CDR2: MNHEY and SMNVEV (reference sequence). V lost 8 bases to trimming and J lost 8 bases; unmatched junction nucleotides: 6. The CDR3 protein is CASLGQGKGYTF. CDR3 DNA sequence: TGTGCCAGCTTAGGACAGGGGAAGGGCTACACCTTC.

V usage is TRBV3-1 (or the pseudogene TRBV3-2) and J usage is TRBJ2-3, with TRBD2 as a possible D gene (6 bases). This CDR3 comprises 12 residues. Germline-derived CDR1 and CDR2 are LGHDT and YNNKEL (reference sequence). V gave up 7 bases and J gave up 4 bases, with 9 bases separating them. Written as DNA, the CDR3 is TGTGCCAGCAAGAGGGACTCAGATACGCAGTATTTT. Translation gives CASKRDSDTQYF.

The chain is built from TRBV11-3 and TRBJ2-1, with TRBD1 matching over 9 bases. Germline CDR1 is SGHNT and CDR2 is YENEEA. V lost 5 bases, J lost 9 bases, and 8 bases stayed unmatched. The CDR3 loop spans 14 amino acids. CDR3 in amino acids: CASSRQQGAGEQFF. The CDR3, as DNA: TGTGCCAGCAGCCGCCAACAGGGGGCAGGTGAGCAGTTCTTC.

The CDR3 DNA reads as TGCAGCGTTGAAGGGAGAAAGTACTCCTACAATGAGCAGTTCTTC. It translates to CSVEGRKYSYNEQFF. This chain links TRBV29-1 with TRBJ2-1, with no clear D. V was clipped by 1 base and J by 0 bases, with 10 bases between them. Germline loops: CDR1 SQVTM, CDR2 ANQGSEA. The CDR3 spans 15 residues.

The CDR3: CASSRTRYNEQFF. Here the CDR3 DNA reads TGTGCCAGCTCGCGGACACGTTACAATGAGCAGTTCTTC. The V and J genes are TRBV27 and TRBJ2-1, with a tentative D call TRBD1 (5 bases). Trimming removed 8 bases from V and 4 bases from J, with 12 bases in between. CDR3 size: 13 residues. Germline CDR1 reads MNHEY; CDR2 reads SMNVEV (reference sequence).